One and the same sample provided the 30 T cell receptor beta chains below, sequenced in a study of TIL therapy for anti-PD-1-resistant metastatic lung cancer. The libraries were made with immunoSEQ v3. Sequenced by immunoSEQ multiplex PCR; TCRdb stores in-frame clones only, minus some. The sample includes approximately 95,000 clones, under 70% seen only once; the top ten take 9.5% to 12%. The time point here: pre-treatment sample, taken before nivolumab and TIL therapy. Pleural nodules or supraclavicular lymph nodes made up most of the excised metastases sampled. The specimen comprised tumor tissue, sampled at baseline. All receptors derive from a person aged 25-85 years with non-small cell lung cancer.

CDR3 DNA: TGTGCCAGCAGTGTTACTAGCGGGAGTGTCAATGAGCAGTTCTTC. This codes for CASSVTSGSVNEQFF. The rearrangement joins TRBV2 to TRBJ2-1; 11 nucleotides align to TRBD2. The CDR3 is 15 residues long. Germline V gene data show CDR1 as SNHLY and CDR2 as FYNNEI. The V gene end was trimmed by 4 bases and the J gene end by 6 bases; junction bases not matched to a gene: 5.

The chain employs TRBV24-1 and TRBJ2-1, with no clear D. Per the germline V gene, CDR1 is KGHDR and CDR2 is SFDVKD. This CDR3 has 14 residues. With 4 bases removed from V and 3 bases from J, the gap between germline ends came to 9 bases. CDR3 sequence: CATSEVGGYNEQFF. Here the CDR3 DNA reads TGTGCCACCAGTGAAGTCGGCGGCTACAATGAGCAGTTCTTC.

The CDR3 is CAWETRLGETQYF. In DNA form, the CDR3 reads TGTGCCTGGGAAACAAGGCTTGGGGAGACCCAGTACTTC. V gene TRBV30 combines with J gene TRBJ2-5, with D hard to call. V shed 5 bases and J shed 5 bases, with 15 bases lying between them. CDR1 is GTSNPN and CDR2 is SVGIG in the germline V gene (reference sequence). The CDR3 consists of 13 residues.

The chain recombines TRBV9 with TRBJ2-7; the match to TRBD2 covers 7 bases. Germline CDR1 and CDR2: SGDLS and YYNGEE. V trimming: 1 base; J trimming: 5 bases; junction bases outside the gene matches: 9. The CDR3 extends over 15 amino acids. Here the CDR3 reads CASSVSITSVHEQYF. The CDR3 region has the DNA TGTGCCAGCAGCGTATCAATTACTAGCGTGCACGAGCAGTACTTC.

The V call is TRBV18, the J call TRBJ2-7; possibly TRBD2 for D (5 bases). The CDR3 is made up of 12 amino acids. Germline loops: CDR1 KGHSH, CDR2 LQKENI. Trimming shortened V by 3 bases and J by 7 bases, and 10 bases separated the two germline ends. CDR3 region: CASSPAGKEQYF. CDR3 coding DNA: TGTGCCAGCTCACCCGCCGGGAAAGAGCAGTACTTC.

This chain links TRBV6-2 or TRBV6-3 with TRBJ1-5, with unresolved D. With 5 bases removed from V and 6 bases from J, the gap between germline ends came to 14 bases. The CDR3 sequence is 14 residues long. Germline V lookup: CDR1 MNHEY, CDR2 SVGEGT. For the CDR3, the DNA is TGTGCCAGCAGTCCCACGGGCCTTCCTCAGCCCCAGCATTTT. Translation gives CASSPTGLPQPQHF.

J is TRBJ1-2 and V is TRBV5-1; D is ambiguous. There are 14 residues in the CDR3. Trimming removed 0 bases from V and 3 bases from J, with 9 bases in between. The germline gives CDR1 SGHRS, CDR2 YFSETQ. The CDR3 reads CASSLGGSYYGYTF. CDR3 in DNA: TGCGCCAGCAGCTTGGGAGGCAGCTACTATGGCTACACCTTC.

V usage is TRBV19 and J usage is TRBJ2-3, with a weak D call TRBD2 (6 bases). Between the trimmed V and J ends, which lost 3 bases and 2 bases, there was a span of 12 bases. There are 15 residues in the CDR3. From germline, CDR1 is LNHDA and CDR2 SQIVND (reference sequence). The CDR3 coding sequence is TGTGCCAGTAGTATTAGTGGGGGGACCACAGATACGCAGTATTTT. Translated: CASSISGGTTDTQYF.

This clone was seen a few times. The chain couples TRBV5-1 to TRBJ1-1; D remains unclear. Trimming removed 0 bases at V and 0 bases at J, with 3 bases between. CDR3 length equals 13 residues. Germline V gene lookup returns CDR1 SGHRS and CDR2 YFSETQ. The CDR3 spells CASSLDVNTEAFF. Written as DNA, the CDR3 is TGCGCCAGCAGCTTGGACGTGAACACTGAAGCTTTCTTT.

This clone was recorded many times. The chain links TRBV10-3 to TRBJ1-5; the D gene is possibly TRBD1 (5 bases). Germline V gene sequence: CDR1 ENHRY, CDR2 SYGVKD. The V gene lost 10 bases and the J gene lost 0 bases, with 13 bases spanning the gap. The CDR3 is 14 amino acids. The CDR3: CASRDGDSNQPQHF. The CDR3 DNA reads as TGTGCCAGCCGGGACGGGGATAGCAATCAGCCCCAGCATTTT.

The chain recombines TRBV5-1 with TRBJ2-5; D gene unclear. Trimming shortened V by 0 bases and J by 4 bases, and 16 bases separated the two germline ends. Germline assignment: CDR1 SGHRS and CDR2 YFSETQ. The length of the CDR3 is 16 residues. For the CDR3, the DNA is TGCGCCAGCAGCTTGGATTACGGCGCCCTAGGAGAGACCCAGTACTTC. It translates to CASSLDYGALGETQYF.

CDR3 amino acids: CASSLGGSFPDEQFF. Written as DNA, the CDR3 is TGTGCCAGCAGTCTGGGGGGCAGCTTTCCCGATGAGCAGTTCTTC. The chain links TRBV25-1 to TRBJ2-1; D possibly matches TRBD1 or TRBD2 (6 bases each). V lost 5 bases and J 8 bases, leaving 19 bases between the germline ends. The CDR3 consists of 15 residues. From germline, CDR1 is MGHDK and CDR2 SYGVNS.

The rearrangement uses TRBV7-9 and TRBJ2-7; TRBD1 agrees at 7 bases. The CDR3 loop spans 13 amino acids. Germline CDR1 and CDR2: SEHNR and FQNEAQ (reference sequence). J gave up 6 bases and V 6 bases, and 8 bases lay outside the gene matches. CDR3 bases: TGTGCCAGCAGTGAACAGGGGATTGGCGAGCAGTACTTC. It codes for CASSEQGIGEQYF.

The rearrangement links TRBV6-6 to TRBJ1-2, with TRBD1 as a possible D gene (6 bases). The germline V gene has CDR1 MNHNY and CDR2 SVGAGI (reference sequence). There are 12 residues in the CDR3. V was pared by 7 bases and J by 6 bases, with 12 bases between. CDR3 region: CASTPRGDGYTF. DNA of the CDR3: TGTGCCAGCACCCCGAGGGGGGATGGCTACACCTTC.

The sample holds many counts of this clone. The rearrangement links TRBV5-1 to TRBJ2-7; 10 nucleotides match TRBD2. Trimming cost V 4 bases and J 0 bases; bases outside gene matches: 7. The V gene's germline CDR1 is SGHRS and CDR2 YFSETQ. This CDR3 contains 16 residues. CDR3 protein: CASSPRLAGRSYEQYF. CDR3 in DNA: TGCGCCAGCAGCCCTAGACTAGCGGGCCGCTCCTACGAGCAGTACTTC.

This clone appeared a few times. V and J are TRBV28 and TRBJ1-2, with 11 bases identical to TRBD1. Losses at the gene ends were 6 bases for V and 6 bases for J; bases not matched to a gene: 15. CDR1 is MDHEN, CDR2 SYDVKM, per germline. This CDR3 contains 17 residues. CDR3 sequence (DNA): TGTGCCAGCAGCTCCCCCCTCAAACCGGGACAGGGGGATGGCTACACCTTC. Encoded protein: CASSSPLKPGQGDGYTF.

The chain carries TRBV6-5 and TRBJ2-1; D is unclear. The CDR3 contains 15 residues. Trimming took off 1 base at V and 0 bases at J, with 7 bases between the two ends. Germline values: CDR1 MNHEY, CDR2 SVGAGI. For the CDR3, the DNA is TGTGCCAGCAGTTACTTGGCTAGCTCCTACAATGAGCAGTTCTTC. Translating it yields CASSYLASSYNEQFF.

The V gene is TRBV28, the J gene TRBJ2-5; TRBD1 aligns across 12 bases. The CDR3 is 16 residues long. J gave up 4 bases and V 7 bases, and 10 bases lay outside the gene matches. Per germline, CDR1 MDHEN and CDR2 SYDVKM. Here the CDR3 reads CASTNPGTGGGETQYF. DNA of the CDR3: TGTGCCAGCACCAATCCCGGGACAGGGGGCGGAGAGACCCAGTACTTC. Full variable domain (missing parts from reference TRBV28 and TRBJ2-5): DVKVTQSSRYLVKRTGEKVFLECVQDMDHENMFWYRQDPGLGLRLIYFSYDVKMKEKGDIPEGYSVSREKKERFSLILESASTNQTSMYLCASTNPGTGGGETQYFGPGTRLLVL.

V usage is TRBV11-3 and J usage is TRBJ2-7; the D gene could be TRBD1 or TRBD2 (6 bases each). The V and J ends lost 7 bases and 7 bases respectively, with 23 bases between them. Germline V lookup: CDR1 SGHNT, CDR2 YENEEA. This CDR3 spans 15 amino acids. CDR3 in amino acids: CASTRSHREAWEQYF. In DNA form, the CDR3 reads TGTGCCAGCACAAGATCCCACAGGGAGGCCTGGGAGCAGTACTTC.

CDR3 nucleotide sequence: TGTGCCAGTAGTATAAACGGGAGGCCCAGCTCCTACAATGAGCAGTTCTTC. Its protein is CASSINGRPSSYNEQFF. The chain combines TRBV19 with TRBJ2-1; 7 bases are shared with TRBD2. V trimming: 2 bases; J trimming: 0 bases; junction bases outside the gene matches: 7. CDR1 is LNHDA, CDR2 SQIVND, per germline (reference sequence). There are 17 residues in the CDR3.

The CDR3 DNA is TGTGCCAGCAGCCCCGGTGGGGTTCTGAGCTCTGGAAACACCATATATTTT. This sequence encodes CASSPGGVLSSGNTIYF. The J gene is TRBJ1-3, the V gene TRBV5-4; D call uncertain. Germline-derived CDR1 and CDR2 are SGHNT and YYREEE (reference sequence). CDR3 length equals 17 residues. The V and J ends lost 4 bases and 0 bases respectively, with 17 bases between them.

The chain has TRBV7-2 and TRBJ2-1, with 7 bases that match TRBD1. V trimming: 8 bases; J trimming: 6 bases; junction bases outside the gene matches: 10. The CDR3 totals 14 residues. Germline loops: CDR1 SGHTA, CDR2 FQGNSA. In DNA form, the CDR3 reads TGTGCCAGCCTATCCTCACAGGGGTTCAATGAGCAGTTCTTC. It specifies CASLSSQGFNEQFF.

The chain joins TRBV9 to TRBJ1-6; 7 bases are shared with TRBD1. The germline V gene encodes CDR1 SGDLS and CDR2 YYNGEE. The CDR3 is 15 residues long. Trimming removed 3 bases from V and 5 bases from J; junction bases left unmatched: 5. CDR3 protein: CASSASGGNNSPLHF. The DNA for the CDR3 is TGTGCCAGCAGCGCGTCAGGGGGTAATAATTCACCCCTCCACTTT.

The chain links TRBV6-5 to TRBJ1-4; D not resolved. The germline V gene encodes CDR1 MNHEY and CDR2 SVGAGI. This CDR3 is 14 amino acids long. V dropped 6 bases and J dropped 0 bases, with 8 bases sitting between them. The CDR3 bases are TGTGCCAGCAGGAAGTCTGCAACTAATGAAAAACTGTTTTTT. Protein sequence: CASRKSATNEKLFF.

This clone was seen at least ten times. The rearrangement uses TRBV28 and TRBJ1-4; D unresolved. Germline V gene sequence: CDR1 MDHEN, CDR2 SYDVKM. The CDR3 has 16 amino acids. Trimming shortened V by 5 bases and J by 0 bases, and 13 bases separated the two germline ends. CDR3 in DNA: TGTGCCAGCAGTCCTGAGGAGGCAGCAACTAATGAAAAACTGTTTTTT. As protein: CASSPEEAATNEKLFF.

The gene calls are TRBV9 and TRBJ2-3; 10 bases are shared with TRBD2. Germline assignment: CDR1 SGDLS and CDR2 YYNGEE. V shed 4 bases and J 0 bases; nucleotides not matched to a gene: 5. CDR3 length equals 16 residues. The CDR3 bases are TGTGCCAGCAGCCTATCTAGCGGGGGAAGCACAGATACGCAGTATTTT. It specifies CASSLSSGGSTDTQYF.

In its sample, this clone is medium-sized. This sequence joins TRBV6-2 or TRBV6-3 and TRBJ2-7; TRBD2 is a possible D gene (5 bases). CDR3 length: 12 amino acids. With 2 bases removed from V and 6 bases from J, the gap between germline ends came to 8 bases. Looked up from germline, CDR1 is MNHEY and CDR2 is SVGEGT. The CDR3 here is CASSYSGVEQYF. CDR3 in DNA: TGTGCCAGCAGTTACAGCGGAGTCGAGCAGTACTTC.

This rearrangement joins TRBV30 to TRBJ2-5; 7 bases are a match to TRBD1. V was clipped by 3 bases and J by 1 base; unmatched bases: 2. The germline V gene encodes CDR1 GTSNPN and CDR2 SVGIG (reference sequence). The CDR3 runs to 13 residues. The CDR3 sequence is CAWRAGGQETQYF. In DNA form, the CDR3 reads TGTGCCTGGAGGGCAGGGGGCCAAGAGACCCAGTACTTC.

The chain recombines TRBV7-3 with TRBJ2-3; D is perhaps TRBD1 (5 bases). V lost 2 bases and J lost 6, with 9 bases in between. The CDR3 is made up of 13 amino acids. The germline V gene has CDR1 SGHTA and CDR2 FQGTGA. The CDR3 DNA sequence: TGTGCCAGCAGCTTACAGGGATTTGATACGCAGTATTTT. Encoded protein: CASSLQGFDTQYF.

This clone has more than one count but fewer than ten. The chain uses TRBV18 and TRBJ1-1, with 7 bases aligning to TRBD1. Germline V CDR1 and CDR2: KGHSH, LQKENI. The V and J ends lost 7 bases and 2 bases, in that order; junction bases with no gene match: 4. The CDR3 totals 13 residues. The CDR3 is CASYGTANTEAFF. DNA for the CDR3: TGTGCCAGCTACGGGACAGCCAACACTGAAGCTTTCTTT. The full variable domain, with the rest looked up from reference TRBV18 and TRBJ1-1, is NAGVMQNPRHLVRRRGQEARLRCSPMKGHSHVYWYRQLPEEGLKFMVYLQKENIIDESGMPKERFSAEFPKEGPSILRIQQVVRGDSAAYFCASYGTANTEAFFGQGTRLTVV.